The T cell receptor (beta chain) under discussion was sequenced for a study of T cell responses to AZD1222 COVID-19 vaccine. Broader study findings: The donor cohort was predominantly white British with a female majority, and clonal diversity may have been underestimated.

Produced via immunoSEQ multiplex PCR; TCRdb's table is partial and in-frame only. The repertoire consists of tens of thousands of clones, with more than 90% occurring once and the leading ten covering more than 4%. The CDR3 is 13 amino acids. V lost 9 bases to trimming and J lost 4 bases; unmatched junction nucleotides: 5. From germline, CDR1 is KGHDR and CDR2 SFDVKD. A single count supports this clone. The antigen is undetermined. The sequencing here drew on peripheral blood, taken on day 0 of AZD1222 vaccination. This receptor was identified in an adult in good health. The chain joins TRBV24-1 to TRBJ2-3, with 8 bases lining up with TRBD2. The CDR3 DNA sequence: TGTGCCACCGGGCACGGGGGGGCAGATACGCAGTATTTT. This encodes CATGHGGADTQYF.